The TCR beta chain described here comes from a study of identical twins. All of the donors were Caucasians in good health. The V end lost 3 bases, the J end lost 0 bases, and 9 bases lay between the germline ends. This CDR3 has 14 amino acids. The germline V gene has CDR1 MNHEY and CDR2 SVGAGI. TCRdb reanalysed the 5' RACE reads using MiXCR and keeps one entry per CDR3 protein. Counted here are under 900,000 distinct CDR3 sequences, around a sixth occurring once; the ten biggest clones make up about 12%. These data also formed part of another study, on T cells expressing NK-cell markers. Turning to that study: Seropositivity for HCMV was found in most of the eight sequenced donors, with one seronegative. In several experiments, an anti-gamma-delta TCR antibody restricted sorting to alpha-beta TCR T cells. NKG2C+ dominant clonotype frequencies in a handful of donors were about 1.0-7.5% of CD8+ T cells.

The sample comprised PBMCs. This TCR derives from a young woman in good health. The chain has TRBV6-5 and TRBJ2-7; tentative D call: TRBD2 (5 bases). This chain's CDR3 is CASSYRDLSYEQYF. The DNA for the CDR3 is TGTGCCAGCAGTTATCGGGATCTCTCCTACGAGCAGTACTTC.